This entry lists 32 T cell receptor beta chains sequenced from one sample in a study of shared clonotypes between healthy human individuals. Libraries were prepared by immunoSEQ multiplex PCR; TCRdb keeps only in-frame clonotypes and omits some of them. Here the sample spans roughly 700,000 clones, around 91% being singletons. The sequencing input was memory CD8+ T cells from PBMCs. Subset given: CD45RO+ cells pooled with CCR7-negative TemRA cells. The origin of the receptors is a man younger than 35 in good health. Some clones in this sample may be carry-over from other donors' samples.

The CDR3 reads CASSHRTTNYGYTF. CDR3 DNA: TGTGCCAGCAGCCACAGGACAACTAACTATGGCTACACCTTC. The chain is built from TRBV14 and TRBJ1-2; possibly TRBD1 for D (5 bases). The length of the CDR3 is 14 residues. Germline CDR1 is SGHDN and CDR2 is FVKESK. V lost 3 bases and J 0 bases, leaving 8 bases between the germline ends. Variable domain in full (rest from reference TRBV14 and TRBJ1-2): EAGVTQFPSHSVIEKGQTVTLRCDPISGHDNLYWYRRVMGKEIKFLLHFVKESKQDESGMPNNRFLAERTGGTYSTLKVQPAELEDSGVYFCASSHRTTNYGYTFGSGTRLTVV.

The rearrangement joins TRBV18 to TRBJ2-5; TRBD1 aligns across 7 bases. V gave up 2 bases and J gave up 5 bases; unmatched junction bases: 8. The germline CDR1 and CDR2 sequences are KGHSH and LQKENI. The CDR3 is made up of 15 amino acids. The CDR3 loop reads CASSPGTVLLETQYF. The CDR3, as DNA: TGTGCCAGCTCACCAGGGACAGTCTTACTGGAGACCCAGTACTTC.

V is TRBV19 and J is TRBJ2-2, with D unresolved. CDR1 and CDR2 from the germline V gene are LNHDA and SQIVND (reference sequence). The CDR3 consists of 15 residues. The V end lost 7 bases, the J end lost 4 bases, and 16 bases lay between the germline ends. The CDR3 DNA is TGTGCCAGTATTTCCGCTAGGAGAGGCACCGGGGAGCTGTTTTTT. Translated, it gives CASISARRGTGELFF.

V gene TRBV9 combines with J gene TRBJ2-7; 11 positions match TRBD2. The V segment lost 4 bases and the J segment 2 bases; nucleotides outside the gene matches: 5. The germline CDR1 and CDR2 sequences are SGDLS and YYNGEE. The CDR3 contains 15 residues. The CDR3 region has the DNA TGTGCCAGCAGCCCAGATAGCGGGAGGGCCTACGAGCAGTACTTC. This translates into CASSPDSGRAYEQYF.

The CDR3 region is CASSLGLMGATGELFF. The CDR3 nucleotides are TGTGCCAGCAGCTTAGGCCTTATGGGGGCCACCGGGGAGCTGTTTTTT. V is TRBV13 and J is TRBJ2-2; TRBD1 might be the D (6 bases). The germline gives CDR1 PRHDT, CDR2 FYEKMQ (reference sequence). The CDR3 is made up of 16 amino acids. V lost 0 bases and J lost 4, with 12 bases in between.

In this sample, this clone turned up many times. V usage is TRBV9 and J usage is TRBJ2-5; D call uncertain. Germline V CDR1 and CDR2: SGDLS, YYNGEE. Trimming pared 2 bases from V and 5 bases from J, leaving 16 bases between. The CDR3 runs to 15 residues. CDR3 nucleotide sequence: TGTGCCAGCAGCGTTGGACCGATAGGAAGGGAGACCCAGTACTTC. Translation: CASSVGPIGRETQYF.

V and J are TRBV7-9 and TRBJ2-1, with TRBD2 as a possible D gene (6 bases). The germline V gene has CDR1 SEHNR and CDR2 FQNEAQ (reference sequence). This CDR3 contains 15 residues. Trimming took 7 bases from V and 8 from J, leaving 21 bases between them. CDR3 sequence (DNA): TGTGCCAGCACCCCGCGGGACCTTCTCCCCTATGAGCAGTTCTTC. As protein: CASTPRDLLPYEQFF.

This chain links TRBV7-9 with TRBJ2-1, with TRBD2 matching over 12 bases. The CDR3 totals 17 residues. After removal of 3 bases from V and 3 bases from J, the junction contained 6 bases not matched to a gene. Germline lookup yields CDR1 SEHNR and CDR2 FQNEAQ (reference sequence). Here the CDR3 reads CASSLGRTSGIYNEQFF. CDR3 nucleotide sequence: TGTGCCAGCAGCTTGGGTAGGACTAGCGGGATCTACAATGAGCAGTTCTTC. The whole variable domain, filled in from reference TRBV7-9 and TRBJ2-1, reads DTGVSQNPRHKITKRGQNVTFRCDPISEHNRLYWYRQTLGQGPEFLTYFQNEAQLEKSRLLSDRFSAERPKGSFSTLEIQRTEQGDSAMYLCASSLGRTSGIYNEQFFGPGTRLTVL.

This sequence joins TRBV9 and TRBJ2-7; 13 bases map to TRBD2. Trimming cost V 4 bases and J 7 bases; bases outside gene matches: 8. Germline-derived CDR1 and CDR2 are SGDLS and YYNGEE. CDR3 size: 15 residues. In DNA, the CDR3 is TGTGCCAGCAGCCCCAGGACTAGCGGGAGCGTTGAGCAGTACTTC. Amino acid sequence: CASSPRTSGSVEQYF.

J is TRBJ1-6 and V is TRBV7-9; TRBD1 matches 8 bases. The length of the CDR3 is 14 residues. The V segment lost 3 bases and the J segment 8 bases; nucleotides outside the gene matches: 3. Germline V gene data show CDR1 as SEHNR and CDR2 as FQNEAQ (reference sequence). The CDR3 protein is CASSFADRDSPLHF. For the CDR3, the DNA is TGTGCCAGCAGCTTCGCGGACAGGGATTCACCCCTCCACTTT.

The V call is TRBV2, the J call TRBJ1-3; tentative D call: TRBD1 (5 bases). This CDR3 is built from 14 residues. Germline loops: CDR1 SNHLY, CDR2 FYNNEI. V was trimmed by 11 bases and J by 0 bases, leaving 14 bases between them. The CDR3 DNA is TGTGCCGGAAAACCTAGGGGCTCTGGAAACACCATATATTTT. This codes for CAGKPRGSGNTIYF. Full variable domain (remainder filled in from reference TRBV2 and TRBJ1-3): EPEVTQTPSHQVTQMGQEVILRCVPISNHLYFYWYRQILGQKVEFLVSFYNNEISEKSEIFDDQFSVERPDGSNFTLKIRSTKLEDSAMYFCAGKPRGSGNTIYFGEGSWLTVV.

The chain carries TRBV10-3 and TRBJ2-7, with TRBD2 matching 14 bases. V was clipped by 3 bases and J by 5 bases; unmatched bases: 6. Germline CDR1 reads ENHRY; CDR2 reads SYGVKD. The CDR3 runs to 16 residues. The CDR3 is CAISDGLAGGTNEQYF. In nucleotides, the CDR3 is TGTGCCATCAGTGACGGACTAGCGGGAGGTACGAACGAGCAGTACTTC.

This sequence joins TRBV15 and TRBJ2-7; 12 nucleotides line up with TRBD2. Germline-derived CDR1 and CDR2 are LNHNV and YYDKDF (reference sequence). V was pared by 3 bases and J by 4 bases, with 4 bases of the junction left unmatched. The CDR3 runs to 15 residues. The CDR3 bases are TGTGCCACCAGCAGCCGGACTAGCGGGAAGTACGAGCAGTACTTC. Protein: CATSSRTSGKYEQYF.

The J gene is TRBJ2-1, the V gene TRBV7-2; the match to TRBD1 covers 9 bases. In germline, CDR1 is SGHTA, CDR2 FQGNSA. Trimming cost V 4 bases and J 4 bases; bases outside gene matches: 2. This CDR3 has 14 amino acids. CDR3 DNA: TGTGCCAGCAGCTCGGACAGGGGATACAATGAGCAGTTCTTC. Residues: CASSSDRGYNEQFF.

The chain uses TRBV7-8 and TRBJ2-2; possibly TRBD1 for D (6 bases). Germline V gene sequence: CDR1 SGHVS, CDR2 FQNEAQ. Between the trimmed V and J ends, which lost 5 bases and 3 bases, there was a span of 13 bases. The CDR3 runs 15 residues. CDR3 nucleotides: TGTGCCAGCAGCGTCCCGGGACAATACACCGGGGAGCTGTTTTTT. Amino acid sequence: CASSVPGQYTGELFF.

The rearrangement joins TRBV10-3 to TRBJ1-5; TRBD1 is a possible D gene (6 bases). Germline values: CDR1 ENHRY, CDR2 SYGVKD. The CDR3 is 14 residues long. Trimming cost V 5 bases and J 5 bases, with 13 bases left between them. The CDR3 bases are TGTGCCATCAGTCCGGGGGCAGGGGATCAGCCCCAGCATTTT. Translation gives CAISPGAGDQPQHF.

The chain joins TRBV14 to TRBJ2-7; 10 nucleotides match TRBD2. CDR3 length: 15 amino acids. Germline CDR1 and CDR2: SGHDN and FVKESK. Trimming removed 1 base from V and 4 bases from J; junction bases left unmatched: 4. In DNA, the CDR3 is TGTGCCAGCAGCCAAGGGCTAGCGGGAGTTTACGAGCAGTACTTC. Amino acids: CASSQGLAGVYEQYF.

The chain recombines TRBV2 with TRBJ1-5; perhaps TRBD1 as D (6 bases). Germline V CDR1 and CDR2: SNHLY, FYNNEI. Trimming shortened V by 6 bases and J by 1 base, and 10 bases separated the two germline ends. This CDR3 has 14 amino acids. CDR3 sequence: CASRPDRSNQPQHF. DNA of the CDR3: TGTGCCAGCAGGCCTGACAGGAGCAATCAGCCCCAGCATTTT.

The chain has TRBV30 and TRBJ1-5; D gene ambiguous. V lost 0 bases to trimming and J lost 6 bases, with 15 bases between them. The CDR3 spans 15 residues. Germline CDR1 reads GTSNPN; CDR2 reads SVGIG (reference sequence). CDR3 amino acids: CAWSVRDGGSQPQHF. The CDR3 DNA is TGTGCCTGGAGTGTACGGGATGGAGGGAGTCAGCCCCAGCATTTT.

In nucleotides, the CDR3 is TGTGCCAGCAGTTTCGAGGGGAACTATGGCTACACCTTC. This codes for CASSFEGNYGYTF. The chain has TRBV28 and TRBJ1-2, with TRBD1 as a possible D gene (5 bases). The CDR3 consists of 13 residues. Per the germline V gene, CDR1 is MDHEN and CDR2 is SYDVKM. V lost 3 bases and J lost 2, with 7 bases in between.

The genes are TRBV28 and TRBJ2-3, with D possibly matching TRBD2 (6 bases). Trimming shortened V by 5 bases and J by 3 bases, and 18 bases separated the two germline ends. Looked up from germline, CDR1 is MDHEN and CDR2 is SYDVKM. The CDR3 totals 16 residues. The CDR3 region has the DNA TGTGCCAGCAGTCAACACGGGGGTAGCGAAACAGATACGCAGTATTTT. It specifies CASSQHGGSETDTQYF.

Here the CDR3 DNA reads TGTGCCAGCAGCCCGGGAGGGTTCAGCACAGATACGCAGTATTTT. Translated: CASSPGGFSTDTQYF. The V gene is TRBV13, the J gene TRBJ2-3; 8 nucleotides line up with TRBD2. The J segment lost 0 bases and the V segment lost 5 bases, leaving 4 bases of the junction unmatched. The germline CDR1 and CDR2 sequences are PRHDT and FYEKMQ (reference sequence). The CDR3 covers 15 residues.

This chain joins TRBV5-8 and TRBJ2-5; D remains ambiguous. The V gene's germline CDR1 is SGHTS and CDR2 YDEGEE. The CDR3 extends over 14 amino acids. The V end was cut by 0 bases, the J end by 2 bases, with 8 bases between. The CDR3 loop reads CASSLVRYQETQYF. The CDR3, as DNA: TGTGCCAGCAGCTTGGTGCGGTATCAAGAGACCCAGTACTTC.

The chain has TRBV20-1 and TRBJ2-5; D uncertain. Per germline, CDR1 DFQATT and CDR2 SNEGSKA (reference sequence). The CDR3 has 11 residues. V was cut by 1 base and J by 1 base, with 1 base left in between. DNA of the CDR3: TGCAGTGCTAGAGTCCAAGAGACCCAGTACTTC. This sequence encodes CSARVQETQYF.

This clone was observed a single time. V usage is TRBV9 and J usage is TRBJ2-1, with D tentatively TRBD2 (6 bases). The CDR3 runs 14 residues. The V gene's germline CDR1 is SGDLS and CDR2 YYNGEE. V lost 4 bases, J lost 4 bases, and 12 bases lay in between. The CDR3: CASSLGTSYNEQFF. CDR3 nucleotides: TGTGCCAGCAGCCTTGGGACTTCATACAATGAGCAGTTCTTC.

A note on this clone: This same CDR3 is encoded by further DNA sequences in the sample. The rearrangement uses TRBV28 and TRBJ2-7; TRBD1 aligns across 10 bases. V was pared by 5 bases and J by 2 bases, with 3 bases of the junction left unmatched. The CDR3 is 14 amino acids. Germline V gene lookup returns CDR1 MDHEN and CDR2 SYDVKM. The CDR3 reads CASSPGQGAYEQYF. The DNA for the CDR3 is TGTGCCAGCAGTCCCGGACAGGGGGCCTACGAGCAGTACTTC. The full variable domain, in which reference TRBV28 and TRBJ2-7 provide the parts outside the CDR3, is DVKVTQSSRYLVKRTGEKVFLECVQDMDHENMFWYRQDPGLGLRLIYFSYDVKMKEKGDIPEGYSVSREKKERFSLILESASTNQTSMYLCASSPGQGAYEQYFGPGTRLTVT.

CDR3 coding DNA: TGTGCCAGCAGTTATGGCGCGCCACTCGGGGGAGCTTTCTTT. This codes for CASSYGAPLGGAFF. The rearrangement joins TRBV6-6 to TRBJ1-1, with a possible D match to TRBD1 (5 bases). Germline CDR1 MNHNY, CDR2 SVGAGI (reference sequence). Trimming shortened V by 3 bases and J by 10 bases, and 18 bases separated the two germline ends. CDR3 length: 14 amino acids.

The J gene is TRBJ2-1, the V gene TRBV19; 11 bases are shared with TRBD2. The CDR3 runs to 15 residues. Germline V gene sequence: CDR1 LNHDA, CDR2 SQIVND (reference sequence). The ends lost 4 bases at V and 8 bases at J; junction bases unmatched: 7. CDR3 nucleotides: TGTGCCAGTAGTACTAGCGGGAGGCCCTGGGATGAGCAGTTCTTC. Translating gives CASSTSGRPWDEQFF. Full variable domain (rest looked up from reference TRBV19 and TRBJ2-1): DGGITQSPKYLFRKEGQNVTLSCEQNLNHDAMYWYRQDPGQGLRLIYYSQIVNDFQKGDIAEGYSVSREKKESFPLTVTSAQKNPTAFYLCASSTSGRPWDEQFFGPGTRLTVL.

The chain joins TRBV27 to TRBJ2-5, with D possibly being TRBD2 (5 bases). V was trimmed by 7 bases and J by 5 bases, leaving 14 bases between them. The CDR3 spans 13 residues. Germline CDR1 and CDR2: MNHEY and SMNVEV (reference sequence). The CDR3 region has the DNA TGTGCCAGCACCCTTGGCCCGGGGGAGACCCAGTACTTC. This codes for CASTLGPGETQYF.

The chain combines TRBV7-9 with TRBJ2-7; 7 positions match TRBD1. CDR3 length equals 17 residues. J lost 2 bases, V lost 0 bases, and 10 bases had no gene match. CDR1 and CDR2 (germline): SEHNR, FQNEAQ (reference sequence). Here the CDR3 reads CASSLAGPGQQAYEQYF. The CDR3 DNA is TGTGCCAGCAGCTTAGCGGGGCCGGGACAGCAGGCCTACGAGCAGTACTTC.

In its sample, this clone was seen a few times. The chain uses TRBV2 and TRBJ1-1; the match to TRBD1 covers 9 bases. The CDR3 has 13 residues. The junction had 4 bases not matched to a gene; V was cut back by 8 bases and J by 3 bases. Germline V gene lookup returns CDR1 SNHLY and CDR2 FYNNEI. CDR3: CASGTGGHTEAFF. The DNA of the CDR3 is TGTGCCAGCGGTACAGGGGGCCACACTGAAGCTTTCTTT.

About this clone itself: Other DNA sequences in the sample encode the same CDR3. The chain joins TRBV5-6 to TRBJ2-7, with D unresolved. From germline, CDR1 is SGHDT and CDR2 YYEEEE. The CDR3 totals 12 residues. Trimming left V 0 bases short and J 4 bases short, with 5 bases between. DNA of the CDR3: TGTGCCAGCAGCTTGGGGGAATACGAGCAGTACTTC. Protein sequence: CASSLGEYEQYF.